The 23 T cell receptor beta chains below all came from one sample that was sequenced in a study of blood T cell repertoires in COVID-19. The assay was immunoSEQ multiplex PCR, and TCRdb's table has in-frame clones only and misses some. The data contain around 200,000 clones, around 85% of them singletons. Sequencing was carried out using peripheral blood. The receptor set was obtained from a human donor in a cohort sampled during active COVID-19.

Written as DNA, the CDR3 is TGTGCCAGCAGCGTAGGGGCGGGACGGGGTGGCGGCTACACCTTC. This sequence encodes CASSVGAGRGGGYTF. The chain carries TRBV9 and TRBJ1-2, with D possibly being TRBD1 (5 bases). The CDR3 extends over 15 amino acids. Trimming stripped 0 bases from V and 8 bases from J, with 17 bases between. CDR1 and CDR2 from the germline V gene are SGDLS and YYNGEE.

CDR3 in DNA: TGTGCCAGCAGCAAATTGAGCGTTTGCACAGATACGCAGTATTTT. Its translation: CASSKLSVCTDTQYF. The chain joins TRBV21-1 to TRBJ2-3; the table gives TRBD2 as D, unverified against the DNA. TRBV21-1 is termed a pseudogene. This CDR3 has 15 residues.

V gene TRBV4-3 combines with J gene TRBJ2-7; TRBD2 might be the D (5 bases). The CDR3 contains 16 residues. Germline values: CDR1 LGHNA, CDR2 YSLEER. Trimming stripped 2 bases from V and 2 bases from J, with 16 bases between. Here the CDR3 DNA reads TGCGCCAGCAGCCAATCGCTACAACACGGGGCCTACGAGCAGTACTTC. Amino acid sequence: CASSQSLQHGAYEQYF.

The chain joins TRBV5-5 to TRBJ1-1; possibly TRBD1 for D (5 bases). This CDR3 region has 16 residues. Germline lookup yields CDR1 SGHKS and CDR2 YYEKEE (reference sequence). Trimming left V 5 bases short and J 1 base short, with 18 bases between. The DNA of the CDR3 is TGTGCCAGCAGATCCCAGGGTGGGGGGACGAACACTGAAGCTTTCTTT. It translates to CASRSQGGGTNTEAFF.

CDR3 DNA sequence: TGTGCCAGCAGCTTGGACAGGGGGCTGGGTAATGAAAAACTGTTTTTT. This codes for CASSLDRGLGNEKLFF. The gene calls are TRBV5-6 and TRBJ1-4, with 9 bases fitting TRBD1. With 0 bases clipped from V and 4 bases from J, the junction kept 4 bases outside the gene matches. The V gene's germline CDR1 is SGHDT and CDR2 YYEEEE. The CDR3 length is 16 residues.

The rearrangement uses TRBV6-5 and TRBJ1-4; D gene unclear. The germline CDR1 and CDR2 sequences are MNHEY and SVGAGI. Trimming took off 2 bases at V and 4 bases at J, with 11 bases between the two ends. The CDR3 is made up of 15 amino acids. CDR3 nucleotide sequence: TGTGCCAGCAGTTACAGCAGGACTTTTAATGAAAAACTGTTTTTT. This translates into CASSYSRTFNEKLFF.

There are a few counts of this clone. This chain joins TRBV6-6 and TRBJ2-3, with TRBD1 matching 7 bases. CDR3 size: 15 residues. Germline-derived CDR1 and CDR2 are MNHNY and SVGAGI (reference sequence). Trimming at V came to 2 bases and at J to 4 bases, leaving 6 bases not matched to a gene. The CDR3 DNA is TGTGCCAGCAGTTACGGTAACAGGGGACCAGATACGCAGTATTTT. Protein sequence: CASSYGNRGPDTQYF.

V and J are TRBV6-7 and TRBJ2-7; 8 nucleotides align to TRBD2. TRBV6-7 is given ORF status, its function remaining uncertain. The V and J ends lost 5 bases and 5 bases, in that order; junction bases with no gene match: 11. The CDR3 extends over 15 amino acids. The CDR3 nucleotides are TGTGCCAGCAGTCCCACCGGGGGGGTATTAAACGAGCAGTACTTC. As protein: CASSPTGGVLNEQYF.

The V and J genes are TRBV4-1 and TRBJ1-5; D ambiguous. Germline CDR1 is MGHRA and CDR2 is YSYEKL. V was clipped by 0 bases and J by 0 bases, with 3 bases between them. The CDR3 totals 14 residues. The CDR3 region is CASSQDLSNQPQHF. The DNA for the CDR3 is TGCGCCAGCAGCCAAGATCTTAGCAATCAGCCCCAGCATTTT.

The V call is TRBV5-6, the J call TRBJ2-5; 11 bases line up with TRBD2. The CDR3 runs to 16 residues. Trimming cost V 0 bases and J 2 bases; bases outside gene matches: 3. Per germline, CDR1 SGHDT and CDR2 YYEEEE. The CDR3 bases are TGTGCCAGCAGCTTGGCGGGACTAGCGGAGCAAGAGACCCAGTACTTC. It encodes CASSLAGLAEQETQYF.

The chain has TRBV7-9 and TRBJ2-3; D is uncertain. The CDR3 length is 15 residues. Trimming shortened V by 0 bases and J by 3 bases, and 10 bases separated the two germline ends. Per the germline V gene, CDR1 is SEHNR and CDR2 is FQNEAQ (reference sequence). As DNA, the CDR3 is TGTGCCAGCAGCTTAGCGCGGCCAGATACAGATACGCAGTATTTT. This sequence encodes CASSLARPDTDTQYF.

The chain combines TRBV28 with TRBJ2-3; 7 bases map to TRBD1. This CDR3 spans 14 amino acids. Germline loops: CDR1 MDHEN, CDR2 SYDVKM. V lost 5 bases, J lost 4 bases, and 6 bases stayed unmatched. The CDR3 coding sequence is TGTGCCAGCAGTCGACGACAGGGCCCAGATACGCAGTATTTT. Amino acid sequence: CASSRRQGPDTQYF.

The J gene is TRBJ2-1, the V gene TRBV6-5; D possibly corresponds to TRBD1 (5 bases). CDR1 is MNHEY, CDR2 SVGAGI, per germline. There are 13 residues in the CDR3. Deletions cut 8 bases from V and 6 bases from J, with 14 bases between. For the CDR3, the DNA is TGTGCCAGCTTCCCAGGGTACGGCAATGAGCAGTTCTTC. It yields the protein CASFPGYGNEQFF.

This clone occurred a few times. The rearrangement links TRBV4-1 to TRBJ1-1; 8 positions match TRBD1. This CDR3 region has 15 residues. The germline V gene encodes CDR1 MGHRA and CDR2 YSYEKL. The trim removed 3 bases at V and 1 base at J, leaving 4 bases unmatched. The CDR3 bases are TGCGCCAGCAGCCATGGCGGGACAGGGAACACTGAAGCTTTCTTT. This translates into CASSHGGTGNTEAFF.

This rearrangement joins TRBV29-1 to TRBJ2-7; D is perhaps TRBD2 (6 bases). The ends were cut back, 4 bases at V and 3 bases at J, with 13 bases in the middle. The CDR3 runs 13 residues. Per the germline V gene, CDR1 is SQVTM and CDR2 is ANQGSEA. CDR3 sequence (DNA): TGCAGCGTTGCCGGAGGGCGGGTCTACGAGCAGTACTTC. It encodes CSVAGGRVYEQYF.

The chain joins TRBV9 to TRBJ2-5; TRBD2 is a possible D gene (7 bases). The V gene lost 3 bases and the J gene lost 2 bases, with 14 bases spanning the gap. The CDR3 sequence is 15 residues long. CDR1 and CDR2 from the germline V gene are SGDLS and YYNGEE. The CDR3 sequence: CASSARGGGQETQYF. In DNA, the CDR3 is TGTGCCAGCAGCGCCCGGGGAGGGGGGCAAGAGACCCAGTACTTC. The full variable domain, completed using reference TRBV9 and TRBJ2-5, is DSGVTQTPKHLITATGQRVTLRCSPRSGDLSVYWYQQSLDQGLQFLIQYYNGEERAKGNILERFSAQQFPDLHSELNLSSLELGDSALYFCASSARGGGQETQYFGPGTRLLVL.

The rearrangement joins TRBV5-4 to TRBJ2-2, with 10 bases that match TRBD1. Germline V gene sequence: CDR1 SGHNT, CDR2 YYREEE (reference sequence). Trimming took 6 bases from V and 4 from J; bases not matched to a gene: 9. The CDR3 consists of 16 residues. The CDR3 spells CASTPGGTGATGELFF. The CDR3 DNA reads TGTGCCAGCACCCCGGGGGGGACAGGGGCCACCGGGGAGCTGTTTTTT.

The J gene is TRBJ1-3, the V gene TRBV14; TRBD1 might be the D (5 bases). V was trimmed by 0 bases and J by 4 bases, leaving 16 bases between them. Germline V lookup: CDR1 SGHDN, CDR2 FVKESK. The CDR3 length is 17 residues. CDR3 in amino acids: CASSQDRGGGAGNTIYF. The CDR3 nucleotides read TGTGCCAGCAGCCAAGATCGGGGAGGTGGGGCAGGAAACACCATATATTTT.

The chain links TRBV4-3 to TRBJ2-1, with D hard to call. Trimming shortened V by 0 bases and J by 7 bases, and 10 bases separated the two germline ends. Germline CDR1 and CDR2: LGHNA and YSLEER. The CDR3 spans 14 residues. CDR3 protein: CASSQEGARNEQFF. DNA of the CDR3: TGCGCCAGCAGCCAAGAGGGCGCCCGGAATGAGCAGTTCTTC.

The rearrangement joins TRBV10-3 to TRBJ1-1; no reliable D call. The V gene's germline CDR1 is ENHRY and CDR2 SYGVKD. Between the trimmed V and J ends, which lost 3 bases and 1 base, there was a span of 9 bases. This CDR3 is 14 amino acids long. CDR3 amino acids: CAISDIAENTEAFF. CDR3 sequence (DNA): TGTGCCATCAGTGACATAGCGGAGAACACTGAAGCTTTCTTT.

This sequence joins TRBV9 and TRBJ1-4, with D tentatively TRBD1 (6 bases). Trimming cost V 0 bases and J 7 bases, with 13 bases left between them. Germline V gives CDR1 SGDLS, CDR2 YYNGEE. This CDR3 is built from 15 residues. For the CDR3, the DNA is TGTGCCAGCAGCGTAGGGCTACAGGGTGCTGAAAAACTGTTTTTT. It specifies CASSVGLQGAEKLFF.

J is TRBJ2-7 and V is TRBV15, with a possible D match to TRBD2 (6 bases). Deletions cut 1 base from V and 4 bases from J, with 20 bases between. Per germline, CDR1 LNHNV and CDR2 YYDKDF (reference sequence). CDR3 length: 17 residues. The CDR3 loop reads CATSRGQRTWGRYEQYF. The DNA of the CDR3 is TGTGCCACCAGCAGAGGCCAACGGACATGGGGGAGGTACGAGCAGTACTTC.

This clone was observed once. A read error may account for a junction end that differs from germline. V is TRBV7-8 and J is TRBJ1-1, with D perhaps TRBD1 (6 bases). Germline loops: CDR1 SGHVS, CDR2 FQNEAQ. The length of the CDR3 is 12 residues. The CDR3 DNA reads TGTGCCGGCAGCCTTCAACAGGGAAGGGGTTCCTTT. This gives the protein CAGSLQQGRGSF.